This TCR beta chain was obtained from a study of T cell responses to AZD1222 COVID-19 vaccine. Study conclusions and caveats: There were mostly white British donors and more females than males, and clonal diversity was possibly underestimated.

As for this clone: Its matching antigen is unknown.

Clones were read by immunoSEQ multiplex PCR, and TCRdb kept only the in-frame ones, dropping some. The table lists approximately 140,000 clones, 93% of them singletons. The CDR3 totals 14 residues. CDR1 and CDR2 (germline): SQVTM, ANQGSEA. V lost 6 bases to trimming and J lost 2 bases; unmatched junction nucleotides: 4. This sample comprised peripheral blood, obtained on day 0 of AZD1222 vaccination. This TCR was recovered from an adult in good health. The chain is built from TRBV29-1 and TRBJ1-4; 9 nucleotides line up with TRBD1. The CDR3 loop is CSVQGAETNEKLFF. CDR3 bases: TGCAGCGTACAGGGGGCTGAGACTAATGAAAAACTGTTTTTT. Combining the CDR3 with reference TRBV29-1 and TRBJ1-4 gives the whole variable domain SAVISQKPSRDICQRGTSLTIQCQVDSQVTMMFWYRQQPGQSLTLIATANQGSEATYESGFVIDKFPISRPNLTFSTLTVSNMSPEDSSIYLCSVQGAETNEKLFFGSGTQLSVL.